This entry is about one TCR beta chain. The data stem from a study of shared T cell receptors in the human thymus. Germline V CDR1 and CDR2: SGHRS, YFSETQ. The CDR3 sequence is 15 residues long. V shed 4 bases and J shed 8 bases, with 18 bases lying between them. The table came from immunoSEQ multiplex PCR; TCRdb's copy has only in-frame clones and leaves some out. The sample lists roughly 660,000 clones; 88% were seen once. The sample also formed part of further work on human thymus T cells.

The sequenced material came from thymocytes. This chain links TRBV5-1 with TRBJ1-4; perhaps TRBD1 as D (5 bases). The origin of this receptor is a boy under two years old with a congenital heart defect. CDR3 protein: CASSRRAGEGEKLFF. CDR3 sequence (DNA): TGCGCCAGCAGCCGGCGGGCCGGGGAGGGGGAAAAACTGTTTTTT.